Listed below are T cell receptor beta chains from one sample, sequenced in a study of T cells in Graves' hyperthyroidism and ophthalmopathy. TCRdb re-called the multiplex PCR reads with MiXCR, one entry per CDR3 protein. The sample contains hundreds of thousands of distinct CDR3 sequences, approximately 18% of which appear only once. Specimen: blood. The receptors stem from a woman in her forties or fifties with Graves' hyperthyroidism that later progressed to Graves' ophthalmopathy. The CDR3 runs from the conserved cysteine through the conserved F or W. Each record gives: V gene, clone size, J gene, CDR3 protein. Clone sizes are given selectively: once, few, many, or a class where the clone is expanded.

v_gene: TRBV7-3
abundance: many
j_gene: TRBJ2-1
CDR3aa: CASSLNAGRAYNEQFF

v_gene: TRBV6-2/TRBV6-3
abundance: few
j_gene: TRBJ2-1
CDR3aa: CASRGTSSYNEQFF

v_gene: TRBV2
abundance: few
j_gene: TRBJ1-1
CDR3aa: CASSDLSFF

v_gene: TRBV5-1
abundance: -
j_gene: TRBJ1-2
CDR3aa: CASSWDRGGYGYTF

v_gene: TRBV6-2/TRBV6-3
abundance: -
j_gene: TRBJ1-2
CDR3aa: CASRTGGSRAYGYTF

v_gene: TRBV10-2
abundance: few
j_gene: TRBJ1-1
CDR3aa: CASSRSYRIDTEAFF

v_gene: TRBV20-1
abundance: -
j_gene: TRBJ2-5
CDR3aa: CSAYRGLDETQYF

v_gene: TRBV11-2
abundance: many
j_gene: TRBJ1-2
CDR3aa: CASSEWTGGGGYTF

v_gene: TRBV12-3/TRBV12-4
abundance: few
j_gene: TRBJ2-1
CDR3aa: CASTTGTLQFF

v_gene: TRBV5-1
abundance: many
j_gene: TRBJ1-2
CDR3aa: CASRDRNYGYTF

v_gene: TRBV12-3/TRBV12-4
abundance: -
j_gene: TRBJ1-1
CDR3aa: CASSQGVGRNAIFSMNTEAFF

v_gene: TRBV7-9
abundance: few
j_gene: TRBJ2-7
CDR3aa: CASSHLGDRDLQYF

v_gene: TRBV20-1
abundance: few
j_gene: TRBJ1-1
CDR3aa: CSASGGQNIGMNTEAFF

v_gene: TRBV20-1
abundance: few
j_gene: TRBJ2-3
CDR3aa: CSQPSGADTQYF

v_gene: TRBV2
abundance: many
j_gene: TRBJ2-3
CDR3aa: CASSPFRGGDTDTQYF

v_gene: TRBV5-1
abundance: -
j_gene: TRBJ1-2
CDR3aa: CASSLPPDRGYTF

v_gene: TRBV4-1
abundance: -
j_gene: TRBJ1-4
CDR3aa: CASSQPWANEKLFF

v_gene: TRBV11-2
abundance: many
j_gene: TRBJ2-1
CDR3aa: CASSLLTSGGAGEQFF

v_gene: TRBV18
abundance: many
j_gene: TRBJ2-7
CDR3aa: CASSRQGRGYEQYF

v_gene: TRBV7-9
abundance: -
j_gene: TRBJ1-2
CDR3aa: CASSPVTGLDGYTF

v_gene: TRBV12-3/TRBV12-4
abundance: few
j_gene: TRBJ1-6
CDR3aa: CASSYSLGRAWNSPLHF

v_gene: TRBV6-1
abundance: -
j_gene: TRBJ2-5
CDR3aa: CASSALAGEGKTQYF